This T cell receptor (beta chain) comes out of a study of lymphopenia after photon versus proton radiotherapy. General study points: Post-nadir TCR diversity decline inversely tracked overall survival among those who died. Survival link was tested only in deceased patients; proton benefit remains a possibility. After lymphocyte nadir, photon-treated repertoires showed oligoclonal expansion, especially CD8+ Temra.

CDR1 is SGHRS and CDR2 is YFSETQ in the germline V gene. This CDR3 contains 14 residues. V lost 3 bases and J lost 3; bases outside the gene matches: 5. Libraries were prepared by immunoSEQ multiplex PCR; TCRdb keeps only in-frame clonotypes and omits some of them. Of over 40,000 clones listed, 92% are singletons. Remarks on this clone: Its antigen is not identified.

The source is a woman between 40 and 50 years old with cholangiocarcinoma. The material was peripheral blood, obtained from a patient treated with photon-based radiotherapy. The rearrangement joins TRBV5-1 to TRBJ1-1, with 7 bases matching TRBD1. CDR3 loop: CASSSPGQYTEAFF. CDR3 DNA: TGCGCCAGCAGCTCACCGGGACAGTACACTGAAGCTTTCTTT.